Listed here are 8 T cell receptor beta chains from one sample, sequenced in a study of identical twins. In TCRdb, the 5' RACE reads were re-called with MiXCR into one record per CDR3 protein. The sample comprises 150,000 or so distinct CDR3 sequences, roughly 3.5% of which are singletons, and 8.1% rests with the top ten. Material: memory T cells sorted from blood. The source is a man aged 18 to 35 in good health.

This clonotype has only a few counts. The chain couples TRBV13 to TRBJ2-1; D gene unclear. Trimming left V 1 base short and J 0 bases short, with 7 bases between. From germline, CDR1 is PRHDT and CDR2 FYEKMQ (reference sequence). This CDR3 is built from 15 residues. DNA of the CDR3: TGTGCCAGCAGCTTAGACCCAGGCTCCTACAATGAGCAGTTCTTC. The encoded protein is CASSLDPGSYNEQFF.

This clonotype was counted at least ten times. V is TRBV2 and J is TRBJ2-4; possibly TRBD1 for D (6 bases). Trimming removed 4 bases from V and 5 bases from J, with 9 bases in between. Germline V gene data show CDR1 as SNHLY and CDR2 as FYNNEI. The CDR3 has 13 residues. This CDR3 reads CASSGQEQNIQYF. CDR3 in DNA: TGTGCCAGCAGTGGACAGGAGCAAAACATTCAGTACTTC.

The table lists this clonotype with many counts. The V call is TRBV11-2, the J call TRBJ1-2; no clear D. Trimming pared 6 bases from V and 1 base from J, leaving 9 bases between. Germline V gene data show CDR1 as SGHAT and CDR2 as FQNNGV. This CDR3 is 13 amino acids long. CDR3 sequence reads: CASRSNYNYGYTF. The CDR3 nucleotides are TGTGCCAGCAGATCCAACTATAACTATGGCTACACCTTC.

The chain is built from TRBV3-1 and TRBJ2-5, with D uncertain. The V and J ends lost 0 bases and 5 bases respectively, with 10 bases between them. The germline CDR1 and CDR2 sequences are LGHDT and YNNKEL (reference sequence). This CDR3 contains 14 residues. The CDR3 is CASSQDFSFETQYF. The CDR3 DNA follows: TGTGCCAGCAGCCAAGATTTTTCATTCGAGACCCAGTACTTC.

This clonotype was counted many times. The rearrangement links TRBV6-1 to TRBJ1-2, with D unresolved. The CDR3 totals 13 residues. Trimming removed 6 bases at V and 2 bases at J, with 10 bases between. The germline gives CDR1 MNHNS, CDR2 SASEGT. Here the CDR3 DNA reads TGTGCCAGCAGCACTGACAAAAACTATGGCTACACCTTC. This sequence encodes CASSTDKNYGYTF.

There are many counts of this clonotype. The chain is built from TRBV15 and TRBJ2-1; no reliable D call. Trimming removed 6 bases from V and 5 bases from J, with 17 bases in between. CDR3 length: 15 residues. Germline V gene sequence: CDR1 LNHNV, CDR2 YYDKDF (reference sequence). CDR3 DNA sequence: TGTGCCACCAGAAGCCAACGGGTGGGCCACAATGAGCAGTTCTTC. Its translation is CATRSQRVGHNEQFF. The variable domain in full, with the rest retrieved from reference TRBV15 and TRBJ2-1, is DAMVIQNPRYQVTQFGKPVTLSCSQTLNHNVMYWYQQKSSQAPKLLFHYYDKDFNNEADTPDNFQSRRPNTSFCFLDIRSPGLGDTAMYLCATRSQRVGHNEQFFGPGTRLTVL.

This clonotype was seen at least ten times. The CDR3 here is CASSWALNQPQHF. CDR3 coding DNA: TGTGCCAGCAGTTGGGCCCTCAATCAGCCCCAGCATTTT. The V call is TRBV12-3 or TRBV12-4, the J call TRBJ1-5, with unresolved D. This CDR3 is built from 13 residues. Deletions cut 4 bases from V and 3 bases from J, with 7 bases between.

This clonotype was seen ten or more times. The J gene is TRBJ2-7, the V gene TRBV5-1, with a weak D call TRBD2 (6 bases). The CDR3 runs 14 residues. V lost 0 bases and J 0 bases, leaving 7 bases between the germline ends. Germline loops: CDR1 SGHRS, CDR2 YFSETQ. The CDR3 DNA reads as TGCGCCAGCAGCTTGGCCGGGGGCTCCTACGAGCAGTACTTC. Protein: CASSLAGGSYEQYF.